This entry describes one T cell receptor (beta chain). This sample was taken from a study of T cell responses to AZD1222 COVID-19 vaccine. V lost 1 base, J lost 6 bases, and 4 bases lay in between. The CDR3 covers 13 residues. In germline, CDR1 is LNHDA, CDR2 SQIVND (reference sequence). Profiled with immunoSEQ multiplex PCR; TCRdb holds only in-frame clones, not every one. This sample has about 150,000 clones; around 85% occur once, and the top ten carry 0.85% to 1.2%. The clonotype originates from an adult who received the AZD1222 COVID-19 vaccine. The chain combines TRBV19 with TRBJ1-6; D is unclear. This material consisted of peripheral blood, taken 28 days after the second AZD1222 dose. CDR3 loop: CASSIAPNSPLHF. CDR3 nucleotides: TGTGCCAGTAGTATAGCTCCTAATTCACCCCTCCACTTT.